This T cell receptor beta chain was sequenced in a study of control samples from healthy donors and cancer patients. CDR1 is MNHEY, CDR2 SVGAGI, per germline. There are 13 residues in the CDR3. Trimming stripped 6 bases from V and 1 base from J, with 9 bases between. Repertoires were generated with immunoSEQ multiplex PCR, while TCRdb's copy carries only in-frame clones and drops some. The sample consists of about 99,000 clones, 75% to 90% of them appearing once. The V call is TRBV6-5, the J call TRBJ2-5; possibly TRBD2 for D (6 bases). Sequencing was carried out using PBMCs. The TCR was taken from a man in his fifties or sixties with lung cancer. CDR3 sequence: CASSGTFQETQYF. In DNA, the CDR3 is TGTGCCAGCAGCGGGACTTTCCAAGAGACCCAGTACTTC.